This T cell receptor beta chain derives from a study of CD8 T cells in Susac syndrome. This clonotype was recorded only once. When the RNA was reverse transcribed, random hexamers were used with an input of roughly 0.45 to 1 ug. One entry per CDR3 protein results from TCRdb running MiXCR on the immunoSEQ multiplex PCR reads. The sample shows over 350,000 distinct CDR3 sequences, more than 70% of them seen only once. The germline CDR1 and CDR2 sequences are SGDLS and YYNGEE. Trimming pared 3 bases from V and 8 bases from J, leaving 11 bases between. The CDR3 is 12 amino acids. The V call is TRBV9, the J call TRBJ1-2; weak D call: TRBD1 (5 bases). The sequenced sample consisted of CD8+ T cells from PBMCs. This TCR came from a human donor with multiple sclerosis. The CDR3 here is CASSAPTDGYTF. DNA for the CDR3: TGTGCCAGCAGCGCTCCGACAGACGGCTACACCTTC.